This is a list of T cell receptor beta chains from one sample in a study of identical twins. From the 5' RACE reads, TCRdb called clonotypes with MiXCR, one entry per CDR3 protein. The data hold 700,000 or so distinct CDR3 sequences, with 8% to 9% observed a single time. The data also belong to a second study, concerning yellow fever vaccine responses in identical twins.

The sample was PBMCs. The receptors were gathered from a woman aged 18-30 years in good health. Both conserved end residues are part of each CDR3. A row's size may be missing; if present it is once, few, many or a size class.

abundance	v_gene	j_gene	CDR3aa
many	TRBV5-5	TRBJ2-3	CASSLVGINTDTQYF
few	TRBV11-2	TRBJ2-2	CASSSPTSGSPNTGELFF
few	TRBV29-1	TRBJ2-5	CSVVLERLAGEFRETQYF
NA	TRBV29-1	TRBJ2-7	CSESDYPPYEQYF
NA	TRBV5-1	TRBJ1-2	CASSPSPRQTNYGYTF
NA	TRBV5-5	TRBJ2-1	CASSSGTGLFF
NA	TRBV25-1	TRBJ2-5	CASSERALQETQYF
few	TRBV6-2/TRBV6-3	TRBJ2-5	CASSSRPQETQYF
NA	TRBV7-8	TRBJ2-5	CASSLMRGMETQYF
NA	TRBV7-8	TRBJ1-2	CASSSGQGEIFDYGYTF
NA	TRBV20-1	TRBJ2-7	CSARDQQGRVGEQYF
NA	TRBV6-1	TRBJ1-4	CASGTGAVGGKLFF